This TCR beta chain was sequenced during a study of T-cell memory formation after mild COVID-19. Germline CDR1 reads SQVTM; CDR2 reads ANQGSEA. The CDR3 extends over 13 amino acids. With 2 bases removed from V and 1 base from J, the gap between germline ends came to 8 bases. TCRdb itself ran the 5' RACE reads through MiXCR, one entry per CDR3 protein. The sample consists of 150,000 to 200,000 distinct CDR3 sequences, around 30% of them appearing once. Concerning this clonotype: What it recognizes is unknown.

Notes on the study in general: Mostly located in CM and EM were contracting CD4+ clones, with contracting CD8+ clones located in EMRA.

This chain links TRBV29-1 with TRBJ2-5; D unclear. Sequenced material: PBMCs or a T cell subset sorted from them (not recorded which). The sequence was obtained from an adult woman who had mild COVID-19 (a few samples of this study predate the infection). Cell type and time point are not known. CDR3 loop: CSVERDVQETQYF. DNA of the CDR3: TGCAGCGTTGAAAGGGATGTCCAAGAGACCCAGTACTTC.